The 15 T cell receptor beta chains below come from one sample, sequenced in a study of CD8 T cells in ankylosing spondylitis. Study-wide results and limits: One TCR beta motif, made up of fewer than 10 highly homologous variants, appeared characteristic of ankylosing spondylitis blood.

Each CDR3 protein gets one entry after TCRdb re-called the 5' RACE reads with MiXCR. The data show about 540,000 distinct CDR3 sequences, roughly 12% seen once. For these TCRs, the target antigens are not known. The sample consisted of blood, either unsorted or a sorted T cell fraction (not recorded which). The origin of the receptors is a male donor with ankylosing spondylitis.

The chain links TRBV4-1 to TRBJ2-2; 9 bases match TRBD2. Germline CDR1 reads MGHRA; CDR2 reads YSYEKL. With V trimmed by 0 bases and J by 4 bases, 3 bases remained unmatched. This CDR3 has 16 amino acids. The CDR3 loop reads CASSQESSGVTGELFF. CDR3 nucleotide sequence: TGCGCCAGCAGCCAAGAGTCTAGCGGGGTCACCGGGGAGCTGTTTTTT.

This clonotype was recorded at least ten times. The V gene is TRBV29-1, the J gene TRBJ2-1; 8 bases are a match to TRBD2. The V gene's germline CDR1 is SQVTM and CDR2 ANQGSEA. The J segment lost 9 bases and the V segment lost 5 bases, leaving 9 bases of the junction unmatched. This CDR3 spans 13 amino acids. The CDR3 sequence: CSVSPGGPGEQFF. The DNA of the CDR3 is TGCAGCGTTAGTCCGGGAGGGCCTGGTGAGCAGTTCTTC.

This clonotype has ten or more counts. The V call is TRBV10-3, the J call TRBJ2-5; tentatively, D is TRBD2 (6 bases). Germline CDR1 ENHRY, CDR2 SYGVKD. V dropped 4 bases and J dropped 5 bases, with 11 bases sitting between them. This CDR3 spans 13 amino acids. Here the CDR3 reads CAISGGTGETQYF. DNA for the CDR3: TGTGCCATCAGTGGCGGGACGGGGGAGACCCAGTACTTC.

This clonotype was seen more than once but under ten times. V usage is TRBV11-2 and J usage is TRBJ1-1, with D tentatively TRBD1 (6 bases). The CDR3 totals 14 residues. Germline CDR1 is SGHAT and CDR2 is FQNNGV. Between the trimmed V and J ends, which lost 5 bases and 2 bases, there was a span of 12 bases. CDR3 sequence reads: CASSPKDSNTEAFF. In DNA form, the CDR3 reads TGTGCCAGCAGCCCAAAGGACAGTAACACTGAAGCTTTCTTT.

This clonotype was seen more than once but under ten times. The gene calls are TRBV3-1 and TRBJ2-7, with D unresolved. Germline lookup yields CDR1 LGHDT and CDR2 YNNKEL (reference sequence). This CDR3 spans 12 amino acids. V lost 3 bases, J lost 3 bases, and 6 bases lay in between. CDR3 loop: CASSHLHYEQYF. DNA of the CDR3: TGTGCCAGCAGCCATCTCCACTACGAGCAGTACTTC.

In its sample, this clonotype was seen a few times. The V and J genes are TRBV6-1 and TRBJ2-2, with 9 bases that match TRBD2. The CDR3 spans 18 residues. J gave up 7 bases and V 6 bases, and 18 bases lay outside the gene matches. Per germline, CDR1 MNHNS and CDR2 SASEGT. The CDR3 protein is CASSHSGGRANTRGELFF. As DNA, the CDR3 is TGTGCCAGCAGCCATTCAGGCGGGAGGGCCAACACACGCGGGGAGCTGTTTTTT.

This clonotype was recorded a few times. The chain has TRBV5-1 and TRBJ2-5, with D hard to call. The ends were cut back, 0 bases at V and 1 base at J, with 4 bases in the middle. Germline CDR1 and CDR2: SGHRS and YFSETQ. This CDR3 has 13 amino acids. The CDR3 DNA is TGCGCCAGCAGCTTGGTCAGCCAAGAGACCCAGTACTTC. It is translated as CASSLVSQETQYF. The complete variable domain, with remaining parts taken from reference TRBV5-1 and TRBJ2-5, reads KAGVTQTPRYLIKTRGQQVTLSCSPISGHRSVSWYQQTPGQGLQFLFEYFSETQRNKGNFPGRFSGRQFSNSRSEMNVSTLELGDSALYLCASSLVSQETQYFGPGTRLLVL.

This chain joins TRBV6-2 or TRBV6-3 and TRBJ1-1; weak D call: TRBD1 (5 bases). Germline-derived CDR1 and CDR2 are MNHEY and SVGEGT. V was trimmed by 4 bases and J by 3 bases, leaving 15 bases between them. This CDR3 region has 15 residues. CDR3 coding DNA: TGTGCCAGCAGTTTATCGCAGGGACTTTACACTGAAGCTTTCTTT. Protein: CASSLSQGLYTEAFF.

The gene calls are TRBV20-1 and TRBJ2-5; D is uncertain. The germline CDR1 and CDR2 sequences are DFQATT and SNEGSKA (reference sequence). V was trimmed by 8 bases and J by 4 bases, leaving 14 bases between them. The CDR3 extends over 12 amino acids. CDR3 DNA: TGCAGTCCAGTAGTACGAGGAGAGACCCAGTACTTC. Translating it yields CSPVVRGETQYF.

The chain uses TRBV15 and TRBJ2-1, with D possibly matching TRBD1 (5 bases). The CDR3 extends over 14 amino acids. V lost 1 base, J lost 5 bases, and 9 bases lay in between. Germline V CDR1 and CDR2: LNHNV, YYDKDF (reference sequence). The CDR3 coding sequence is TGTGCCACCAGCAGAGTGAGGACAAACAATGAGCAGTTCTTC. Its translation: CATSRVRTNNEQFF.

This chain uses TRBV12-3 or TRBV12-4 with TRBJ2-2; tentative D call: TRBD2 (5 bases). Trimming left V 11 bases short and J 0 bases short, with 22 bases between. This CDR3 has 17 amino acids. As DNA, the CDR3 is TGTGCCTTCAGTTTAGCGTGGAGCTTCGCGAACACCGGGGAGCTGTTTTTT. This gives the protein CAFSLAWSFANTGELFF.

This clonotype was seen ten or more times. This chain uses TRBV20-1 with TRBJ1-4, with 12 nucleotides matching TRBD1. Germline CDR1 DFQATT, CDR2 SNEGSKA (reference sequence). The CDR3 spans 18 residues. Unmatched junction bases numbered 12, after V lost 4 bases and J lost 3 bases. CDR3 sequence reads: CSATKTPGQGAANEKLFF. The CDR3 DNA reads TGCAGTGCTACCAAGACCCCGGGACAGGGGGCGGCTAATGAAAAACTGTTTTTT.

This clonotype showed up just a few times. The chain joins TRBV12-3 or TRBV12-4 to TRBJ2-1; 10 bases fit TRBD2. Germline trimming cut 8 bases from V and 7 bases from J; bases unmatched to any gene: 11. CDR3 size: 15 residues. For the CDR3, the DNA is TGTGCCAGCCAAAAGGCTAGCGGGAGTGAGAATGAGCAGTTCTTC. It yields the protein CASQKASGSENEQFF.

This clonotype appeared a few times. The chain couples TRBV7-9 to TRBJ2-1, with 8 bases lining up with TRBD1. The ends lost 1 base at V and 9 bases at J; junction bases unmatched: 5. CDR1 is SEHNR and CDR2 is FQNEAQ in the germline V gene (reference sequence). The CDR3 loop spans 14 amino acids. CDR3 sequence: CASSLGQGAGEQFF. The DNA for the CDR3 is TGTGCCAGCAGCTTAGGGCAGGGGGCGGGTGAGCAGTTCTTC.

In its sample, this clonotype was seen a few times. J is TRBJ1-6 and V is TRBV6-1; 10 bases fit TRBD1. V shed 7 bases, J shed 9 bases, and the junction held 12 bases outside the gene matches. CDR3 size: 16 residues. CDR1 and CDR2 (germline): MNHNS, SASEGT. CDR3 in amino acids: CASNAAGTGVVSPLHF. DNA for the CDR3: TGTGCCAGCAACGCCGCCGGGACAGGGGTGGTTTCACCCCTCCACTTT.